The rows below give T cell receptor beta chains drawn from one sample of a study of blood T cells in healthy people across ages. TCRdb passed the 5' RACE reads through MiXCR, listing each CDR3 protein once. The repertoire has under 1,000,000 distinct CDR3 sequences, about 42% of them found once; the top ten carry roughly 20%. Sequencing input: blood. The receptors shown here come from an older man in good health. CDR3s leave out the opening cysteine and the closing phenylalanine or tryptophan.

j_call v_call cdr3_aa
TRBJ2-7 TRBV29-1 SVLGLAGAGEQY
TRBJ1-6 TRBV4-1 ASSHTYRDSNSPLH
TRBJ2-3 TRBV7-3 ASSFPGAADTQY
TRBJ2-1 TRBV7-2 ASSLDTGTGGSEQF
TRBJ2-2 TRBV30 ASQERMNTGELF
TRBJ2-5 TRBV30 AWSVSVGGEQY
TRBJ2-5 TRBV7-3 ASGLRSDTRQY
TRBJ2-3 TRBV27 ASSRLAGEVRTDTQY
- TRBV11-1 ASSWTLVGEQY
TRBJ1-2 TRBV29-1 SVDRGPYGYT
TRBJ1-5 TRBV6-5 ASSSQDQPQH
TRBJ2-1 TRBV7-9 ASSPTVEQF
TRBJ2-3 TRBV5-1 ASSLPSGLAGGSTDTQY
TRBJ2-3 TRBV20-1 SASLTAGTDTQY